This entry describes one TCR beta chain. Antigen: not known. The V and J ends lost 7 bases and 0 bases, in that order; junction bases with no gene match: 5. CDR1 and CDR2 from the germline V gene are SGHTA and FQGNSA. The CDR3 consists of 14 residues. The data stem from a study of cytomegalovirus exposure and HLA in healthy donors. Whole-study context: A preliminary data release comprised around 90 million unique TCRs obtained from HLA-typed donors. Overall study results and limits: At a 0.05 false discovery rate, a later analysis found approximately 15,000 TCR beta sequences to be associated with HLA alleles. Indistinguishable V segments, including TRBV6-2 and TRBV6-3, were excluded. The study assumed roughly uniform donor sequencing depth for presence/absence analyses.

The primer mix had 60 Vbeta and 13 Jbeta primers. Only in-frame clones appear in the TCRdb table, and some are missing; sequencing was by immunoSEQ multiplex PCR. The sample carries about 78,000 clones, 80% recorded once. The clonotype was recovered from a male donor in good health and CMV-seronegative. The specimen was PBMCs. The chain has TRBV7-2 and TRBJ2-7; TRBD1 matches 8 bases. CDR3 protein: CASKWDRPSYEQYF. The CDR3 coding sequence is TGTGCCAGCAAGTGGGACAGGCCCTCCTACGAGCAGTACTTC.